Below are 14 T cell receptor beta chains sequenced from a single sample in a study of HIV-infected patients and healthy controls. A single record per CDR3 protein comes from TCRdb applying MiXCR to the 5' RACE reads. Altogether under 20,000 distinct CDR3 sequences are present, roughly 17% being singletons, with the ten largest covering 24%. The sample taken for sequencing was CD8+ T cells from blood. The receptors shown here come from a human donor in good health.

This clonotype has ten or more counts. V is TRBV27 and J is TRBJ2-1, with D perhaps matching TRBD2 (6 bases). The germline CDR1 and CDR2 sequences are MNHEY and SMNVEV (reference sequence). V was trimmed by 4 bases and J by 6 bases, leaving 16 bases between them. The CDR3 is 15 residues long. The CDR3 bases are TGTGCCAGCAGTTGGGGGGACTTAAGGGCCAATGAGCAGTTCTTC. Protein: CASSWGDLRANEQFF.

The sample holds many counts of this clonotype. The J gene is TRBJ2-1, the V gene TRBV7-9; D is perhaps TRBD1 or TRBD2 (7 bases each). This CDR3 has 13 amino acids. V dropped 7 bases and J dropped 7 bases, with 14 bases sitting between them. The germline V gene has CDR1 SEHNR and CDR2 FQNEAQ (reference sequence). The CDR3 DNA reads as TGTGCCAGCATCCAGGGGGGGGGGAATGAGCAGTTCTTC. Its translation is CASIQGGGNEQFF.

The chain's CDR3 is CAISDGLADGYTF. In DNA form, the CDR3 reads TGTGCCATCAGTGACGGTTTGGCCGATGGCTACACCTTC. This chain joins TRBV10-3 and TRBJ1-2; D ambiguous. Per germline, CDR1 ENHRY and CDR2 SYGVKD. The CDR3 covers 13 residues. Trimming left V 3 bases short and J 6 bases short, with 11 bases between.

The sample holds a few counts of this clonotype. J is TRBJ2-1 and V is TRBV7-2; TRBD2 agrees at 10 bases. Germline trimming cut 1 base from V and 7 bases from J; bases unmatched to any gene: 10. The CDR3 consists of 17 residues. CDR1 and CDR2 (germline): SGHTA, FQGNSA. The CDR3 spells CASSLVPAGGPGNEQFF. The CDR3 DNA follows: TGTGCCAGCAGCTTAGTTCCAGCGGGAGGGCCTGGAAATGAGCAGTTCTTC.

This clonotype was seen many times. V usage is TRBV11-1 and J usage is TRBJ2-7; 11 bases are a match to TRBD2. J lost 3 bases, V lost 11 bases, and 0 bases had no gene match. Germline loops: CDR1 SGHAT, CDR2 FQDESV (reference sequence). The CDR3 is made up of 11 amino acids. The CDR3 region is CAGTSGYEQYF. Here the CDR3 DNA reads TGTGCCGGGACTAGCGGCTACGAGCAGTACTTC.

This clonotype was detected ten times or more. The V gene is TRBV6-9, the J gene TRBJ2-7; D is ambiguous. The V gene's germline CDR1 is MNHGY and CDR2 SVAAGI. The germline V and J ends were trimmed by 0 bases and 3 bases, with 21 bases remaining between them. This CDR3 spans 18 amino acids. The CDR3 coding sequence is TGTGCCAGCAGTTATTCGAATACGAGGCGGACCACCCTCTACGAGCAGTACTTC. It yields the protein CASSYSNTRRTTLYEQYF.

This clonotype has at least ten counts. In DNA form, the CDR3 reads TGTGCCAGCACCAATAGCGGAGCTAGCACAGATACGCAGTATTTT. It is translated as CASTNSGASTDTQYF. This chain links TRBV7-9 with TRBJ2-3; a possible D gene is TRBD2 (6 bases). The V and J ends lost 7 bases and 0 bases respectively, with 14 bases between them. CDR1 and CDR2 from the germline V gene are SEHNR and FQNEAQ (reference sequence). The CDR3 is made up of 15 amino acids.

This clonotype was recorded at least ten times. The chain uses TRBV20-1 and TRBJ2-7; D call uncertain. This CDR3 region has 14 residues. Trimming cost V 0 bases and J 0 bases, with 9 bases left between them. CDR1 is DFQATT, CDR2 SNEGSKA, per germline (reference sequence). For the CDR3, the DNA is TGCAGTGCTAGAGATACCCGCGTCTCCTACGAGCAGTACTTC. This gives the protein CSARDTRVSYEQYF.

This clonotype was picked up many times. The V and J genes are TRBV29-1 and TRBJ2-1; no clear D gene. V shed 3 bases and J shed 1 base, with 4 bases lying between them. This CDR3 spans 12 amino acids. From germline, CDR1 is SQVTM and CDR2 ANQGSEA. This CDR3 is CSVDGSYNEQFF. DNA for the CDR3: TGCAGCGTTGACGGATCCTACAATGAGCAGTTCTTC.

This clonotype was detected a few times. The chain joins TRBV20-1 to TRBJ1-5; 9 nucleotides agree with TRBD1. There are 16 residues in the CDR3. V shed 3 bases, J shed 4 bases, and the junction held 10 bases outside the gene matches. CDR1 and CDR2 (germline): DFQATT, SNEGSKA (reference sequence). CDR3 DNA sequence: TGCAGTGCTAGTGCATTCCGGGACAGGGTAAATCAGCCCCAGCATTTT. The encoded protein is CSASAFRDRVNQPQHF.

The table lists this clonotype with a few counts. The V and J genes are TRBV19 and TRBJ2-1; D is unclear. CDR3 length: 13 residues. Deletions cut 3 bases from V and 5 bases from J, with 8 bases between. Germline loops: CDR1 LNHDA, CDR2 SQIVND (reference sequence). Here the CDR3 reads CASSMTYNNEQFF. The DNA for the CDR3 is TGTGCCAGTAGTATGACCTACAACAATGAGCAGTTCTTC. Together with reference TRBV19 and TRBJ2-1, the CDR3 gives the full variable domain: DGGITQSPKYLFRKEGQNVTLSCEQNLNHDAMYWYRQDPGQGLRLIYYSQIVNDFQKGDIAEGYSVSREKKESFPLTVTSAQKNPTAFYLCASSMTYNNEQFFGPGTRLTVL.

This clonotype appeared many times. V and J are TRBV7-6 and TRBJ2-3, with 8 bases lining up with TRBD2. The germline V gene has CDR1 SGHVS and CDR2 FNYEAQ. CDR3 length: 15 amino acids. V was pared by 2 bases and J by 2 bases, with 3 bases of the junction left unmatched. CDR3 sequence: CASSLSGGPTDTQYF. DNA of the CDR3: TGTGCCAGCAGCTTAAGCGGGGGCCCCACAGATACGCAGTATTTT.

This clonotype was seen more than once but under ten times. CDR3 in DNA: TGTGCCTGGGCTTCCCGTAATTTCTACGAGCAGTACTTC. Amino acid sequence: CAWASRNFYEQYF. The gene calls are TRBV30 and TRBJ2-7, with D unclear. The germline gives CDR1 GTSNPN, CDR2 SVGIG (reference sequence). The ends were cut back, 5 bases at V and 3 bases at J, with 14 bases in the middle. The CDR3 extends over 13 amino acids.

In this sample, this clonotype turned up many times. J is TRBJ2-3 and V is TRBV27; 8 nucleotides align to TRBD2. After removal of 1 base from V and 4 bases from J, the junction contained 7 bases not matched to a gene. The CDR3 has 16 amino acids. Germline V gene lookup returns CDR1 MNHEY and CDR2 SMNVEV (reference sequence). DNA for the CDR3: TGTGCCAGCAGTTTATGGGGACTAGTGGGCCCAGATACGCAGTATTTT. This translates into CASSLWGLVGPDTQYF.